This T cell receptor beta chain was recovered during a study of identical twins. Study results and caveats: Models underestimated TCR alpha sharing (out-of-frame) in monozygotic twins. It was cross-sectional statistical analysis, not following the same donors, that the conclusions relied on. Within twin pairs, the out-of-frame alpha sequences they shared showed excess low generation probability.

This clonotype was found a few times. Antigen specificity is unknown. CDR1 is SGHTA and CDR2 is FQGNSA in the germline V gene. V lost 2 bases to trimming and J lost 7 bases; unmatched junction nucleotides: 7. CDR3 length: 15 residues. All of the donors were Caucasians in good health. TCRdb reprocessed the 5' RACE reads via MiXCR and lists one record per CDR3 protein. The sample lists some 1,700,000 distinct CDR3 sequences; around a third were seen once. The clonotype originates from a newborn girl in good health. The V and J genes are TRBV7-2 and TRBJ2-5; 10 bases are a match to TRBD2. The sample taken for sequencing was cord blood. CDR3 sequence: CASSLLAGEGGTQYF. The CDR3 region has the DNA TGTGCCAGCAGCTTACTAGCGGGAGAGGGAGGGACCCAGTACTTC.